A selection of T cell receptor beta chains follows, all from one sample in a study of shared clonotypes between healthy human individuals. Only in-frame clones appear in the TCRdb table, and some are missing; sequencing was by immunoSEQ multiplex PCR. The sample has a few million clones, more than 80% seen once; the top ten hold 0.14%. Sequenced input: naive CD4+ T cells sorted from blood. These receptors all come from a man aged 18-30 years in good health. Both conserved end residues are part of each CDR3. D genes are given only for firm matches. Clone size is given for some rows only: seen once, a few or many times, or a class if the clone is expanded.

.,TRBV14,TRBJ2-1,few,TGTGCCAGCAGCCAAGATCTCCCCAATGAGCAGTTCTTC,CASSQDLPNEQFF
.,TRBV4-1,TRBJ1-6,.,TGCGCCAGCAGCCAAACAGGGTTGAGCTCACCCCTCCACTTT,CASSQTGLSSPLHF
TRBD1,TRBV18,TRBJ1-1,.,TGTGCCAGCTCGTACACAGGGGGCGGTGAAGCTTTCTTT,CASSYTGGGEAFF
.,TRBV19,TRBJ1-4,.,TGTGCCAGTAAAATGTTTACCCCTGGGGGTGAAAAACTGTTTTTT,CASKMFTPGGEKLFF
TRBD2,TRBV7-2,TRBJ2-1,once,TGTGCCAGCAGCTCCACGGGACTAGCGGTATTCAATGAGCAGTTCTTC,CASSSTGLAVFNEQFF
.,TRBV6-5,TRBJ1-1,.,TGTGCCAGCAGTTACGGGGGTTTGGGAAACACTGAAGCTTTCTTT,CASSYGGLGNTEAFF
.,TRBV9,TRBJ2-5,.,TGTGCCAGCAGCGTAGATCGGTTTCAAGAGACCCAGTACTTC,CASSVDRFQETQYF
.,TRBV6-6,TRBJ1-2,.,TGTGCCAGCAGTTACTCCGGGGTCTATGGCTACACCTTC,CASSYSGVYGYTF
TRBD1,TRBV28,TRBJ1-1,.,TGTGCCAGCAGTTCTCGGACAGGGGGAACTGAAGCTTTCTTT,CASSSRTGGTEAFF
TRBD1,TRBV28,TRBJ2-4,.,TGTGCCAGCAGTTTAAACGGACAGGGGGCCAAAAACATTCAGTACTTC,CASSLNGQGAKNIQYF
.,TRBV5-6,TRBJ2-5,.,TGTGCCAGCAGCCTAGTTGGGGTAGAGACCCAGTACTTC,CASSLVGVETQYF
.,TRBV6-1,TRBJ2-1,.,TGTGCCAGCAGCGCGAATGAGCAGTTCTTC,CASSANEQFF
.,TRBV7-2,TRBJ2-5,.,TGTGCCAGCAGCGCCAGTCCGGGGAGAGGAGTGGGAGAGACCCAGTACTTC,CASSASPGRGVGETQYF
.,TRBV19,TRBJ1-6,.,TGTGCCAGTAGCGACGGCAACTATAATTCACCCCTCCACTTT,CASSDGNYNSPLHF
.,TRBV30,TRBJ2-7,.,TGTGCCTGGAGTGTTAGCTCCTACGAGCAGTACTTC,CAWSVSSYEQYF
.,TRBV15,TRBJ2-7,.,TGTGCCACCAGCAGAGCGGGGACTTTGAGCTCCTACGAGCAGTACTTC,CATSRAGTLSSYEQYF
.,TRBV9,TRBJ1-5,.,TGTGCCAGCAGCGTAGAGGCCACCGGTGTAAAACCCCAGCATTTT,CASSVEATGVKPQHF
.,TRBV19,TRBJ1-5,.,TGTGCCAGTAGTATAGGGACAGTAGGTCAGCCCCAGCATTTT,CASSIGTVGQPQHF
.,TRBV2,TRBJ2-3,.,TGTGCCAGCAGTGCACGGGCAGGGGGGCCAGATACGCAGTATTTT,CASSARAGGPDTQYF
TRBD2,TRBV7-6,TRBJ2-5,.,TGTGCCAGCAGCTTACTCCTAGCGGGGGAAGAGACCCAGTACTTC,CASSLLLAGEETQYF
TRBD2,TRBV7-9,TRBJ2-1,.,TGTGCCAGCGGAAATTGGGAGGGGTCGAACAATGAGCAGTTCTTC,CASGNWEGSNNEQFF
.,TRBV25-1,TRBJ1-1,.,TGTGCCAGCAGCCCCAGCAGGGAGAACACTGAAGCTTTCTTT,CASSPSRENTEAFF
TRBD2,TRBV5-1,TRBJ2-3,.,TGCGCCAGCACACTAGCGGCGGGCACAGATACGCAGTATTTT,CASTLAAGTDTQYF
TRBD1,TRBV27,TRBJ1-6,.,TGTGCCAGCAGTCTATGGACAGGGGAGAATTCACCCCTCCACTTT,CASSLWTGENSPLHF
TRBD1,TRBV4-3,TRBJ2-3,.,TGCGCCAGCAGCCAAGAGGAGACAGGGGGTACGCAGTATTTT,CASSQEETGGTQYF
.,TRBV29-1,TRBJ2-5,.,TGCAGCGTTGAAGAACTCCTAGCAGGAGCGCAGTACTTC,CSVEELLAGAQYF
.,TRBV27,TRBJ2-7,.,TGTGCCAGCAGTTCTCCAGGTGAGGAGCAGTACTTC,CASSSPGEEQYF
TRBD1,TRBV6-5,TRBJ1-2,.,TGTGCCAGCAGTTATGGGGGGACAGGGGGCTATGGCTACACCTTC,CASSYGGTGGYGYTF
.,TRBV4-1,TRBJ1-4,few,TGCGCCAGCAGCCCTCGTAACAGTAATGAAAAACTGTTTTTT,CASSPRNSNEKLFF